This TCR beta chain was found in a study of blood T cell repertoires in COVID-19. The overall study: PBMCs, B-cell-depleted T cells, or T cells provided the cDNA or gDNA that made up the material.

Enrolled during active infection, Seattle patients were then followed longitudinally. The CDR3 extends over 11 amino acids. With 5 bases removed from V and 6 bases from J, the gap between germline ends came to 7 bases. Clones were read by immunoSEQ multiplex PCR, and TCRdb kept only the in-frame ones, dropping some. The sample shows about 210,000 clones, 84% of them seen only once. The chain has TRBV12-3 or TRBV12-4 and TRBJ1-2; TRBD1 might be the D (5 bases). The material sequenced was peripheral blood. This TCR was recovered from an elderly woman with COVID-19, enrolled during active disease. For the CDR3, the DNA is TGTGCCAGCAGTGGAGGGGATGGCTACACCTTC. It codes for CASSGGDGYTF.